This entry lists 26 T cell receptor beta chains sequenced from one sample in a study of early T cells in non-severe SARS-CoV-2 infection. One entry per CDR3 protein, called by TCRdb with MiXCR from the 5' RACE reads. The sample lists tens of thousands of distinct CDR3 sequences, about 10% occurring once. The sample comprised whole blood. The receptors shown here come from an adult who was a healthcare worker with PCR-confirmed SARS-CoV-2 infection or an uninfected control (not recorded which).

The gene calls are TRBV21-1 and TRBJ1-3. TRBV21-1 is flagged as a pseudogene. The CDR3 is 14 residues long. The CDR3 DNA reads as TGTGCCAGCAGCTCGAGGTACGCTGGAAACACCATATATTTT. Its protein is CASSSRYAGNTIYF.

This sequence joins TRBV11-2 and TRBJ2-5; a weak D match, TRBD2 (6 bases). The CDR3 runs 15 residues. Trimming shortened V by 0 bases and J by 1 base, and 9 bases separated the two germline ends. Germline CDR1 reads SGHAT; CDR2 reads FQNNGV. CDR3 coding DNA: TGTGCCAGCAGCTTAGATTACGGGAGCCAAGAGACCCAGTACTTC. It encodes CASSLDYGSQETQYF.

This clonotype showed up many times. The chain is built from TRBV7-8 and TRBJ2-7, with D possibly matching TRBD2 (5 bases). The CDR3 consists of 14 residues. The germline gives CDR1 SGHVS, CDR2 FQNEAQ. Trimming stripped 3 bases from V and 3 bases from J, with 12 bases between. CDR3 sequence (DNA): TGTGCCAGCAGCTTCTTCGAGGGTCGCTACGAGCAGTACTTC. This gives the protein CASSFFEGRYEQYF.

Many counts were recorded for this clonotype. The V gene is TRBV5-1, the J gene TRBJ2-5; 10 bases match TRBD2. With V trimmed by 4 bases and J by 1 base, 4 bases remained unmatched. In germline, CDR1 is SGHRS, CDR2 YFSETQ. CDR3 size: 15 residues. The CDR3 is CASSALAGSQETQYF. The CDR3 DNA reads TGCGCCAGCAGCGCACTAGCGGGATCCCAAGAGACCCAGTACTTC.

This clonotype has just one count. The CDR3 DNA follows: TGTGCCAGCAGGCCAGCGGGAACGAACACCGGGGAGCTGTTTTTT. The encoded protein is CASRPAGTNTGELFF. The chain employs TRBV6-5 and TRBJ2-2; TRBD2 matches at 7 bases. The CDR3 spans 15 residues. The V gene end was trimmed by 6 bases and the J gene end by 0 bases; junction bases not matched to a gene: 4. Germline V CDR1 and CDR2: MNHEY, SVGAGI.

This clonotype has a count of ten or more. V gene TRBV6-2 or TRBV6-3 combines with J gene TRBJ2-1; D not certain. CDR3 length equals 13 residues. V was clipped by 2 bases and J by 1 base, with 3 bases between them. The germline V gene encodes CDR1 MNHEY and CDR2 SVGEGT. In DNA, the CDR3 is TGTGCCAGCAGTTACAGATCCTACAATGAGCAGTTCTTC. This encodes CASSYRSYNEQFF.

The CDR3 protein is CASSPPRVGRATDTQYF. The CDR3 DNA reads TGTGCCAGCAGCCCACCGCGAGTTGGCAGGGCCACAGATACGCAGTATTTT. V is TRBV7-9 and J is TRBJ2-3; D might be TRBD1 (5 bases). V lost 5 bases to trimming and J lost 2 bases, with 20 bases between them. The CDR3 spans 17 residues. CDR1 is SEHNR and CDR2 is FQNEAQ in the germline V gene (reference sequence).

This clonotype was observed at least ten times. The J gene is TRBJ2-3, the V gene TRBV10-3; 8 bases are a match to TRBD1. V lost 2 bases, J lost 2 bases, and 6 bases stayed unmatched. Looked up from germline, CDR1 is ENHRY and CDR2 is SYGVKD. The length of the CDR3 is 16 residues. The CDR3 nucleotides are TGTGCCATCAGTGAGATGGACAGGGTGAACACAGATACGCAGTATTTT. Its translation: CAISEMDRVNTDTQYF.

V and J are TRBV29-1 and TRBJ2-7; 8 positions agree with TRBD1. The CDR3 runs 13 residues. V dropped 7 bases and J dropped 5; count of bases not matched to a gene: 10. The V gene's germline CDR1 is SQVTM and CDR2 ANQGSEA. The CDR3 nucleotides are TGCAGCGGGCTGGACAGGGTTACCCACGAGCAGTACTTC. Translating it yields CSGLDRVTHEQYF.

A few counts support this clonotype. The CDR3 loop is CASKRTGGNIQYF. The CDR3 DNA reads as TGTGCCAGCAAACGGACAGGGGGCAACATTCAGTACTTC. The chain has TRBV27 and TRBJ2-4; TRBD1 matches 11 bases. J lost 7 bases, V lost 7 bases, and 3 bases had no gene match. Germline V gives CDR1 MNHEY, CDR2 SMNVEV (reference sequence). This CDR3 contains 13 residues.

This clonotype was detected ten times or more. The chain has TRBV7-3 and TRBJ2-2; D uncertain. V lost 3 bases to trimming and J lost 4 bases, with 15 bases between them. The CDR3 has 16 amino acids. Germline CDR1 reads SGHTA; CDR2 reads FQGTGA. CDR3 sequence: CASSLAAPSLTGELFF. CDR3 DNA: TGTGCCAGCAGCTTGGCAGCACCCAGCCTCACCGGGGAGCTGTTTTTT.

This clonotype was picked up a small number of times. The chain combines TRBV12-3 or TRBV12-4 with TRBJ2-1, with D perhaps matching TRBD1 or TRBD2 (5 bases each). The V and J ends lost 5 bases and 5 bases respectively, with 10 bases between them. This CDR3 region has 13 residues. The CDR3 DNA follows: TGTGCCAGCAGTAAGGGACCGCACAATGAGCAGTTCTTC. Encoded protein: CASSKGPHNEQFF.

This clonotype was counted a few times. The V call is TRBV7-9, the J call TRBJ1-1; the D is unclear. Germline CDR1 SEHNR, CDR2 FQNEAQ (reference sequence). The CDR3 sequence is 13 residues long. V was shortened by 2 bases and J by 0 bases, with 4 bases between the two germline ends. The CDR3 DNA is TGTGCCAGCAGCTTACAGGTGAACACTGAAGCTTTCTTT. Its translation: CASSLQVNTEAFF.

This clonotype was seen many times. V gene TRBV7-9 combines with J gene TRBJ2-1, with a weak D call TRBD2 (5 bases). The germline V gene encodes CDR1 SEHNR and CDR2 FQNEAQ (reference sequence). The CDR3 loop spans 15 amino acids. The V end was cut by 5 bases, the J end by 0 bases, with 11 bases between. The CDR3 here is CASSPDLFSYNEQFF. The CDR3 coding sequence is TGTGCCAGCAGCCCGGACTTGTTCTCCTACAATGAGCAGTTCTTC. Full variable domain (missing parts from reference TRBV7-9 and TRBJ2-1): DTGVSQNPRHKITKRGQNVTFRCDPISEHNRLYWYRQTLGQGPEFLTYFQNEAQLEKSRLLSDRFSAERPKGSFSTLEIQRTEQGDSAMYLCASSPDLFSYNEQFFGPGTRLTVL.

V and J are TRBV5-1 and TRBJ2-2; TRBD1 agrees at 7 bases. The CDR3 extends over 17 amino acids. Germline CDR1 is SGHRS and CDR2 is YFSETQ. Trimming took 0 bases from V and 0 from J; bases not matched to a gene: 5. The CDR3 nucleotides read TGCGCCAGCAGCTTGGGGGACAGCTCTTCGAACACCGGGGAGCTGTTTTTT. Residues: CASSLGDSSSNTGELFF.

This clonotype has at least ten counts. The chain combines TRBV5-5 with TRBJ2-3, with no clear D. The germline gives CDR1 SGHKS, CDR2 YYEKEE (reference sequence). This CDR3 region has 17 residues. V was clipped by 4 bases and J by 0 bases, with 18 bases between them. The CDR3 coding sequence is TGTGCCAGCAGCCACCCCCGTGGAGCGACTAGCACAGATACGCAGTATTTT. Translated, it gives CASSHPRGATSTDTQYF.

This clonotype appeared many times. V is TRBV6-6 and J is TRBJ1-5; D not resolved. In germline, CDR1 is MNHNY, CDR2 SVGAGI (reference sequence). V dropped 0 bases and J dropped 0 bases, with 9 bases sitting between them. The CDR3 runs to 16 residues. The CDR3 reads CASSYSPEYSNQPQHF. The DNA of the CDR3 is TGTGCCAGCAGTTACTCTCCAGAGTATAGCAATCAGCCCCAGCATTTT.

This clonotype was detected only a few times. The chain employs TRBV5-1 and TRBJ2-7; 10 positions match TRBD2. From germline, CDR1 is SGHRS and CDR2 YFSETQ. The V segment lost 1 base and the J segment 2 bases; nucleotides outside the gene matches: 0. The CDR3 totals 14 residues. CDR3 DNA sequence: TGCGCCAGCAGCTTGACTAGCGGGGCCTACGAGCAGTACTTC. The encoded protein is CASSLTSGAYEQYF.

A few counts support this clonotype. This chain connects TRBV29-1 to TRBJ2-5; 7 nucleotides align to TRBD2. Germline CDR1 is SQVTM and CDR2 is ANQGSEA. The length of the CDR3 is 14 residues. V lost 3 bases, J lost 3 bases, and 7 bases stayed unmatched. This chain's CDR3 is CSVDRTRWKETQYF. As DNA, the CDR3 is TGCAGCGTTGATCGGACTAGGTGGAAAGAGACCCAGTACTTC.

This chain uses TRBV29-1 with TRBJ2-3, with unresolved D. V was cut by 3 bases and J by 0 bases, with 13 bases left in between. CDR3 length: 15 residues. Germline lookup yields CDR1 SQVTM and CDR2 ANQGSEA. The chain's CDR3 is CSVDSRAASTDTQYF. The DNA for the CDR3 is TGCAGCGTTGATTCGCGAGCCGCTAGCACAGATACGCAGTATTTT.

This clonotype was picked up many times. The chain couples TRBV20-1 to TRBJ2-2; D unresolved. Trimming removed 2 bases from V and 7 bases from J, with 8 bases in between. The CDR3 extends over 12 amino acids. The germline CDR1 and CDR2 sequences are DFQATT and SNEGSKA (reference sequence). The CDR3, as DNA: TGCAGTGCTAGACGGCAAGTCGGGGAGCTGTTTTTT. Amino acid sequence: CSARRQVGELFF.

This clonotype occurred a few times. The rearrangement links TRBV7-7 to TRBJ2-1; 9 bases agree with TRBD2. V gave up 3 bases and J gave up 5 bases; unmatched junction bases: 5. CDR1 SSHAT and CDR2 FNYEAQ come from the germline V gene (reference sequence). CDR3 size: 15 residues. CDR3 sequence reads: CASSLAGGPNNEQFF. As DNA, the CDR3 is TGTGCCAGCAGCTTGGCGGGGGGGCCAAACAATGAGCAGTTCTTC.

This clonotype was found a few times. The chain is built from TRBV6-6 and TRBJ2-7; the match to TRBD2 covers 7 bases. Per germline, CDR1 MNHNY and CDR2 SVGAGI (reference sequence). CDR3 length: 16 amino acids. The trim removed 0 bases at V and 7 bases at J, leaving 12 bases unmatched. This CDR3 reads CASSYSQPSGAQEQYF. The CDR3, as DNA: TGTGCCAGCAGTTACTCGCAGCCCAGCGGGGCTCAAGAGCAGTACTTC.

For this clonotype: A single base separates this from a much larger clone, so it may be a read error. This rearrangement joins TRBV25-1 to TRBJ2-3, with D perhaps TRBD1 (6 bases). Germline loops: CDR1 MGHDK, CDR2 SYGVNS. The V and J ends lost 3 bases and 4 bases respectively, with 14 bases between them. This CDR3 has 15 residues. DNA of the CDR3: TGTGCCAGCAGTGAGGGCAGGGGTTTAGCAGATACGCAGTATTTT. Translated, it gives CASSEGRGLADTQYF.

This clonotype appeared a few times. This chain connects TRBV18 to TRBJ2-1; TRBD2 agrees at 7 bases. The CDR3 is 16 amino acids. Germline V gene lookup returns CDR1 KGHSH and CDR2 LQKENI. Trimming cost V 0 bases and J 4 bases; bases outside gene matches: 6. The chain's CDR3 is CASSPPKRGIYNEQFF. The CDR3 nucleotides read TGTGCCAGCTCACCACCGAAGCGGGGAATTTACAATGAGCAGTTCTTC.

This clonotype was detected ten times or more. The rearrangement links TRBV5-1 to TRBJ1-5, with 7 positions matching TRBD1. Germline loops: CDR1 SGHRS, CDR2 YFSETQ. CDR3 length: 15 amino acids. V shed 4 bases and J 2 bases; nucleotides not matched to a gene: 6. CDR3 DNA sequence: TGCGCCAGCAGCCCCTCCGGACAGGGCAATCAGCCCCAGCATTTT. The encoded protein is CASSPSGQGNQPQHF.